Shown below are 19 T cell receptor beta chains from a single sample sequenced in a study of T cell clonality in common variable immunodeficiency (dated by TCRdb to 2013 to 2016). The library came from the immunoSEQ multiplex PCR assay. The clones in this table, taken by TCRdb from immuneACCESS, are in-frame only. Not every clone is retained; where verified, under half of the shortfall comes from an unresolved V gene, and the cause of the rest is unknown. In this sample the table shows more than 30,000 clones, and no singletons are among them. The top ten hold approximately 4% of the sample. The sample was peripheral blood mononuclear cells. All receptors come from a person between 18 and 75 years old in good health.

This clone has at least ten counts. Coverage ceases 3 residues before the CDR3 finishes, and the germline J gene fills in the end. This chain joins TRBV14 and TRBJ2-7; the match to TRBD1 covers 9 bases. Germline values: CDR1 SGHDN, CDR2 FVKESK. The CDR3 extends over 15 amino acids. The ends lost 5 bases at V and 6 bases at J; junction bases unmatched: 11. The CDR3 DNA, read in part, is TGTGCCAGCAGCGGCCGGGACAGGGAAACTCGCGAG. This encodes CASSGRDRETRE. The complete CDR3 protein is CASSGRDRETREQYF.

This clone came up many times. The CDR3 end lies 3 residues beyond the end of the read and is filled in from the germline J gene. The chain couples TRBV2 to TRBJ2-3, with D unresolved. The germline CDR1 and CDR2 sequences are SNHLY and FYNNEI. V lost 1 base and J lost 4, with 12 bases in between. CDR3 length: 15 residues. Incomplete CDR3 DNA: TGTGCCAGCAGTGAAGAGTCCGTAGTTCCAGATACG. Encoded protein: CASSEESVVPDT. In full, the CDR3 is CASSEESVVPDTQYF. Using reference TRBV2 and TRBJ2-3 for the parts outside the CDR3, the full variable domain is EPEVTQTPSHQVTQMGQEVILRCVPISNHLYFYWYRQILGQKVEFLVSFYNNEISEKSEIFDDQFSVERPDGSNFTLKIRSTKLEDSAMYFCASSEESVVPDTQYFGPGTRLTVL.

This clone has a count of ten or more. Coverage ceases 3 residues before the CDR3 finishes, and the germline J gene fills in the end. This rearrangement joins TRBV20-1 to TRBJ2-1; D might be TRBD1 (5 bases). CDR1 DFQATT and CDR2 SNEGSKA come from the germline V gene (reference sequence). This CDR3 comprises 16 residues. Trimming took 0 bases from V and 8 from J, leaving 20 bases between them. The sequenced part of the CDR3 DNA is TGCAGTGCTAGAGATCGTTCGAGGCAGGGATACGATGAG. Translated, it gives CSARDRSRQGYDE. The full CDR3 protein is CSARDRSRQGYDEQFF.

There are many counts of this clone. A much larger clonotype is one base distant, so this may be a read error. The read is 3 residues too short to cover the CDR3 end, so that end is filled in from the germline J gene. The V gene is TRBV11-3, the J gene TRBJ1-4, with TRBD1 as a possible D gene (5 bases). Germline V CDR1 and CDR2: SGHNT, YENEEA. CDR3 length equals 15 residues. The CDR3 reads CASSSGKSGANVLFF. Partial CDR3 DNA: TGTGCCAGCAGCTCAGGAAAATCTGGGGCCAACGTA.

This clone was seen ten or more times. The CDR3 end falls 3 residues outside the read, so it is completed with the germline J gene. The chain is built from TRBV2 and TRBJ2-3; no clear D gene. The CDR3 covers 15 residues. V gave up 2 bases and J gave up 4 bases, with 13 bases separating them. CDR1 and CDR2 from the germline V gene are SNHLY and FYNNEI. The CDR3 bases that were read are TGTGCCAGCAGTGAATATGTCGCCGCGGCAGATACG. It yields the protein CASSEYVAAADT. The CDR3 as a whole reads CASSEYVAAADTQYF.

In this sample, this clone turned up many times. The sequenced fragment ends 3 residues before the CDR3 boundary, so the rest is inferred from the germline J gene. The genes are TRBV20-1 and TRBJ2-4; 9 nucleotides align to TRBD1. The germline CDR1 and CDR2 sequences are DFQATT and SNEGSKA (reference sequence). The CDR3 spans 17 residues. Trimming cost V 0 bases and J 6 bases; bases outside gene matches: 12. CDR3 residues: CSARDNTGGPGPNIQYF. Partial CDR3 DNA: TGCAGTGCTAGAGATAACACAGGGGGCCCAGGCCCAAACATT.

To note about this clone: The read terminates 3 residues before the CDR3 end, so the remaining end is supplied by the germline J gene. This rearrangement joins TRBV11-3 to TRBJ1-4; D may be TRBD1 (6 bases). Per germline, CDR1 SGHNT and CDR2 YENEEA. V lost 5 bases, J lost 3 bases, and 13 bases lay in between. The CDR3 covers 15 residues. The CDR3 bases that were read are TGTGCCAGCAGCCGTGGGGGCGACTCTAATGAAAAA. It encodes CASSRGGDSNEK. The full CDR3 reads CASSRGGDSNEKLFF.

This clone was seen many times. The sequence runs out 3 residues before the end of the CDR3; the remainder is reconstructed from the germline J gene. The chain recombines TRBV19 with TRBJ2-2; the D gene is possibly TRBD1 (6 bases). The germline V gene encodes CDR1 LNHDA and CDR2 SQIVND (reference sequence). The CDR3 spans 15 residues. Trimming removed 3 bases from V and 5 bases from J, with 13 bases in between. CDR3 DNA, as far as it was read: TGTGCCAGTAGTATGGATGGACAGTTGACCGGGGAG. Its translation is CASSMDGQLTGE. Given in full, the CDR3 is CASSMDGQLTGELFF.

There are many counts of this clone. The read terminates 3 residues ahead of where the CDR3 ends, so the germline J gene completes it. The chain uses TRBV29-1 and TRBJ1-3; tentatively, D is TRBD1 (6 bases). The CDR3 covers 13 residues. V gave up 5 bases and J gave up 0 bases, with 8 bases separating them. Germline V gene sequence: CDR1 SQVTM, CDR2 ANQGSEA. The sequenced part of the CDR3 DNA is TGCAGCGTTCTGGACAGCTCTGGAAACACC. Translation gives CSVLDSSGNT. The CDR3 in its entirety is CSVLDSSGNTIYF.

CDR3 DNA (partial): TGTGCCAGCACCGACAGGGGGTACGAG. This sequence encodes CASTDRGYE. The complete CDR3 protein is CASTDRGYEQYF. The V call is TRBV11-1, the J call TRBJ2-7, with 9 positions matching TRBD1. The CDR3 extends 3 residues past the end of the read, so its final part is completed from the germline J gene. Germline trimming cut 7 bases from V and 4 bases from J; bases unmatched to any gene: 2. CDR3 length equals 12 residues. Per the germline V gene, CDR1 is SGHAT and CDR2 is FQDESV (reference sequence).

This clone occurred many times. Sequencing ends 3 residues short of the CDR3 end; the germline J gene provides the rest. The chain links TRBV20-1 to TRBJ2-1, with 10 bases identical to TRBD2. Germline CDR1 DFQATT, CDR2 SNEGSKA (reference sequence). The CDR3 spans 13 residues. V lost 3 bases, J lost 8 bases, and 4 bases stayed unmatched. The covered CDR3 bases are TGCAGTGCTAGGCTAGCGGGAGTCGATGAG. Its protein is CSARLAGVDE. The CDR3 in its entirety is CSARLAGVDEQFF.

With regard to this clone: The read falls 3 residues short of the CDR3 end, and the missing part is taken from the germline J gene. J is TRBJ1-4 and V is TRBV19, with D perhaps matching TRBD1 (5 bases). This CDR3 is 15 amino acids long. The germline CDR1 and CDR2 sequences are LNHDA and SQIVND (reference sequence). This CDR3 reads CASSIVDSGANVLFF. The DNA read from the CDR3 is TGTGCCAGTAGTATAGTTGACTCTGGGGCCAACGTA.

Regarding this clone: The CDR3 end lies 3 residues beyond the end of the read and is filled in from the germline J gene. The V and J genes are TRBV7-9 and TRBJ2-7, with 10 bases that match TRBD2. J lost 2 bases, V lost 5 bases, and 3 bases had no gene match. Germline V lookup: CDR1 SEHNR, CDR2 FQNEAQ (reference sequence). The CDR3 is made up of 14 amino acids. The covered CDR3 bases are TGTGCCAGCAGCGACGGACTAGCGGCCTACGAG. It codes for CASSDGLAAYE. The full CDR3 is CASSDGLAAYEQYF.

This clone has ten or more counts. The CDR3 extends 3 residues past the end of the read, so its final part is completed from the germline J gene. The rearrangement joins TRBV5-6 to TRBJ2-2; 7 nucleotides match TRBD2. CDR1 is SGHDT and CDR2 is YYEEEE in the germline V gene. J lost 3 bases, V lost 6 bases, and 5 bases had no gene match. The length of the CDR3 is 14 residues. This chain's CDR3 is CASNWGGDTGELFF. CDR3 DNA (partial): TGTGCCAGCAACTGGGGGGGGGACACCGGGGAG.

This clone has at least ten counts. CDR3 amino acids: CASSYSQDYSHEQYF. The DNA read from the CDR3 is TGTGCCAGCAGTTACTCTCAGGACTACTCTCACGAG. The chain employs TRBV6-2 or TRBV6-3 and TRBJ2-7; maybe TRBD2 (6 bases). The read comes to an end 3 residues before the CDR3 does, leaving the germline J gene to fill in the end. In germline, CDR1 is MNHEY, CDR2 SVGEGT. Trimming pared 0 bases from V and 5 bases from J, leaving 14 bases between. This CDR3 contains 15 residues.

There are many counts of this clone. The read stops 3 residues short of the end of the CDR3; the missing end is completed from the germline J gene. The chain has TRBV4-1 and TRBJ2-2, with 13 bases fitting TRBD2. The CDR3 covers 17 residues. Germline V CDR1 and CDR2: MGHRA, YSYEKL. V lost 0 bases, J lost 6 bases, and 4 bases stayed unmatched. The CDR3 spells CASSQDEGLAGSGELFF. Partial CDR3 DNA: TGCGCCAGCAGCCAAGACGAGGGACTAGCGGGATCCGGGGAG.

Many counts were recorded for this clone. The observed sequence ends 3 residues before the CDR3 terminus, with the missing tail filled in from the germline J gene. This sample includes further DNA sequences coding for the same CDR3. This chain links TRBV6-2 or TRBV6-3 with TRBJ1-3; D call uncertain. V dropped 6 bases and J dropped 4 bases, with 10 bases sitting between them. The CDR3 runs to 13 residues. Germline V gene data show CDR1 as MNHEY and CDR2 as SVGEGT. This CDR3 is CASRSSGGNTIYF. CDR3 DNA (partial): TGTGCCAGCAGATCCTCGGGGGGAAACACC.

Note on this clone: The sequenced fragment ends 3 residues before the CDR3 boundary, so the rest is inferred from the germline J gene. The rearrangement joins TRBV7-8 to TRBJ1-5; D is unclear. V was cut by 0 bases and J by 3 bases, with 12 bases left in between. The length of the CDR3 is 16 residues. CDR1 and CDR2 from the germline V gene are SGHVS and FQNEAQ. CDR3 bases read: TGTGCCAGCAGCTTAGCAGCCATTCATTTCAATCAGCCC. It codes for CASSLAAIHFNQP. The CDR3 in its entirety is CASSLAAIHFNQPQHF.

This clone was seen a handful of times. A read error is possible here, since a much larger clone lies one base away. The read stops 3 residues short of the end of the CDR3; the missing end is completed from the germline J gene. The rearrangement links TRBV19 to TRBJ2-3, with TRBD2 matching 8 bases. The V gene's germline CDR1 is LNHDA and CDR2 SQIVND (reference sequence). The CDR3 covers 13 residues. This chain's CDR3 is CASGTSPGETQYF. The sequenced CDR3 bases are TGTGCCAGCGGGACTAGTCCTGGAGAGACG.